Following are 20 T cell receptor beta chains from one sample sequenced in a study of T cell responses to AZD1222 COVID-19 vaccine. The repertoire was sequenced with immunoSEQ multiplex PCR; TCRdb's copy has only in-frame clones and lacks some. The table has approximately 180,000 clones, roughly nine tenths seen once. The material was peripheral blood, obtained 28 days after the second dose of the MenACWY control vaccine. The receptors shown here come from an adult who received the MenACWY meningococcal vaccine as a control.

This chain connects TRBV5-6 to TRBJ1-3; D perhaps matches TRBD1 (5 bases). The CDR3 spans 13 residues. Germline values: CDR1 SGHDT, CDR2 YYEEEE. The V and J ends lost 4 bases and 2 bases respectively, with 7 bases between them. The CDR3 is CASSPRAGNTIYF. The CDR3 nucleotides read TGTGCCAGCAGCCCCAGGGCTGGAAACACCATATATTTT.

The V and J genes are TRBV7-2 and TRBJ2-7; tentatively, D is TRBD1 (5 bases). The CDR3 runs to 15 residues. Germline values: CDR1 SGHTA, CDR2 FQGNSA. Trimming left V 1 base short and J 1 base short, with 11 bases between. The CDR3 bases are TGTGCCAGCAGCTTAGAGGGGCGATCGTCCTACGAGCAGTACTTC. Its translation is CASSLEGRSSYEQYF.

The rearrangement links TRBV29-1 to TRBJ2-7; D is unclear. This CDR3 is 12 amino acids long. CDR1 and CDR2 (germline): SQVTM, ANQGSEA. V was pared by 4 bases and J by 0 bases, with 7 bases between. The CDR3 is CSVVGNSYEQYF. DNA of the CDR3: TGCAGCGTTGTAGGGAACTCCTACGAGCAGTACTTC.

The chain employs TRBV11-2 and TRBJ2-1; 11 nucleotides match TRBD2. The V and J ends lost 4 bases and 8 bases, in that order; junction bases with no gene match: 10. The CDR3 runs to 16 residues. The germline CDR1 and CDR2 sequences are SGHAT and FQNNGV. The CDR3 bases are TGTGCCAGCAGCTGGGGGATAGCGGGAGGGGCCCATGAGCAGTTCTTC. As protein: CASSWGIAGGAHEQFF.

V and J are TRBV6-1 and TRBJ2-5; TRBD2 aligns across 7 bases. Trimming removed 0 bases from V and 4 bases from J; junction bases left unmatched: 5. CDR1 MNHNS and CDR2 SASEGT come from the germline V gene. CDR3 length equals 15 residues. The DNA for the CDR3 is TGTGCCAGCAGTGAAGCGTCTAGCGGCTTAGAGACCCAGTACTTC. Translating gives CASSEASSGLETQYF.

The chain combines TRBV25-1 with TRBJ1-1, with a weak D call TRBD1 (5 bases). The germline V gene encodes CDR1 MGHDK and CDR2 SYGVNS. Trimming left V 3 bases short and J 3 bases short, with 14 bases between. The CDR3 has 15 residues. In nucleotides, the CDR3 is TGTGCCAGCAGTGAGTTCGGGGCCGGTCACACTGAAGCTTTCTTT. As protein: CASSEFGAGHTEAFF.

This clone appeared once. This rearrangement joins TRBV7-2 to TRBJ2-1; 10 bases match TRBD2. The CDR3 sequence is 15 residues long. The V gene's germline CDR1 is SGHTA and CDR2 FQGNSA. J gave up 6 bases and V 1 base, and 3 bases lay outside the gene matches. The DNA of the CDR3 is TGTGCCAGCAGCTTAGGTCGGACTAGCGGCAATGAGCAGTTCTTC. Protein: CASSLGRTSGNEQFF.

The genes are TRBV11-2 and TRBJ2-5, with TRBD2 as a possible D gene (6 bases). CDR1 and CDR2 (germline): SGHAT, FQNNGV. With 8 bases removed from V and 5 bases from J, the gap between germline ends came to 12 bases. The CDR3 has 12 amino acids. The DNA of the CDR3 is TGTGCCAGCGGGCGGGGTTGGGAGACCCAGTACTTC. Translated: CASGRGWETQYF.

The chain is built from TRBV3-1 (or the pseudogene TRBV3-2) and TRBJ2-7; maybe TRBD1 (5 bases). Germline V gene data show CDR1 as LGHDT and CDR2 as YNNKEL (reference sequence). Trimming shortened V by 2 bases and J by 4 bases, and 6 bases separated the two germline ends. This CDR3 has 12 amino acids. CDR3 loop: CASSQQGYEQYF. The CDR3 nucleotides read TGTGCCAGCAGCCAACAGGGATACGAGCAGTACTTC.

V is TRBV28 and J is TRBJ1-1, with D tentatively TRBD1 (6 bases). V was cut by 1 base and J by 11 bases, with 11 bases left in between. The CDR3 is 12 amino acids. Looked up from germline, CDR1 is MDHEN and CDR2 is SYDVKM. The DNA for the CDR3 is TGTGCCAGCAGTTTATACAGGGTGTGGGCTTTCTTT. Its translation is CASSLYRVWAFF.

The chain is built from TRBV19 and TRBJ1-3, with TRBD1 as a possible D gene (6 bases). Per the germline V gene, CDR1 is LNHDA and CDR2 is SQIVND (reference sequence). Trimming shortened V by 5 bases and J by 0 bases, and 14 bases separated the two germline ends. The length of the CDR3 is 16 residues. The CDR3 is CASSADDRRSGNTIYF. CDR3 coding DNA: TGTGCCAGTAGTGCAGATGACAGGCGCTCTGGAAACACCATATATTTT.

This clone has just a few counts. The rearrangement uses TRBV27 and TRBJ1-6, with D perhaps matching TRBD1 (6 bases). V was pared by 4 bases and J by 9 bases, with 10 bases between. Germline values: CDR1 MNHEY, CDR2 SMNVEV (reference sequence). This CDR3 spans 13 amino acids. CDR3 sequence reads: CASSWAGVSPLHF. DNA for the CDR3: TGTGCCAGCAGTTGGGCAGGGGTTTCACCCCTCCACTTT.

The chain joins TRBV7-2 to TRBJ2-7, with 7 bases matching TRBD1. Losses at the gene ends were 0 bases for V and 5 bases for J; bases not matched to a gene: 13. Germline loops: CDR1 SGHTA, CDR2 FQGNSA. The CDR3 consists of 17 residues. The CDR3 spells CASSLALIPRQGNEQYF. The CDR3 region has the DNA TGTGCCAGCAGCTTAGCGCTAATTCCGCGACAGGGAAACGAGCAGTACTTC.

The genes are TRBV11-2 and TRBJ1-1; perhaps TRBD1 as D (5 bases). Germline CDR1 is SGHAT and CDR2 is FQNNGV. The CDR3 is 14 amino acids. V was clipped by 5 bases and J by 6 bases, with 16 bases between them. The CDR3 bases are TGTGCCAGCAGCGCTAACGACAGAGGCTCTGAAGCTTTCTTT. Encoded protein: CASSANDRGSEAFF.

V is TRBV6-5 and J is TRBJ1-1, with unresolved D. Germline loops: CDR1 MNHEY, CDR2 SVGAGI. The CDR3 covers 13 residues. Trimming pared 2 bases from V and 4 bases from J, leaving 8 bases between. This chain's CDR3 is CASSYNSFTEAFF. The DNA for the CDR3 is TGTGCCAGCAGTTACAACAGTTTCACTGAAGCTTTCTTT.

The V and J genes are TRBV7-8 and TRBJ1-4; D uncertain. Trimming stripped 6 bases from V and 6 bases from J, with 14 bases between. Germline values: CDR1 SGHVS, CDR2 FQNEAQ. CDR3 size: 14 residues. The chain's CDR3 is CASRSRQTDEKLFF. For the CDR3, the DNA is TGTGCCAGCAGGTCCCGGCAGACGGATGAAAAACTGTTTTTT. Drawing the rest from reference TRBV7-8 and TRBJ1-4, the complete variable domain is GAGVSQSPRYKVAKRGQDVALRCDPISGHVSLFWYQQALGQGPEFLTYFQNEAQLDKSGLPSDRFFAERPEGSVSTLKIQRTQQEDSAVYLCASRSRQTDEKLFFGSGTQLSVL.

CDR3 residues: CASSLSGGYEQYF. CDR3 DNA sequence: TGTGCCAGCAGCTTATCGGGGGGCTACGAGCAGTACTTC. V usage is TRBV7-3 and J usage is TRBJ2-7; 7 bases are a match to TRBD2. The CDR3 contains 13 residues. Per the germline V gene, CDR1 is SGHTA and CDR2 is FQGTGA. V dropped 2 bases and J dropped 3; count of bases not matched to a gene: 1.

The chain combines TRBV6-1 with TRBJ2-5; 10 positions match TRBD2. The CDR3 loop spans 15 amino acids. Losses at the gene ends were 2 bases for V and 4 bases for J; bases not matched to a gene: 4. Germline V gene lookup returns CDR1 MNHNS and CDR2 SASEGT. The CDR3 reads CASSELTSGIETQYF. Written as DNA, the CDR3 is TGTGCCAGCAGTGAACTTACTAGCGGGATAGAGACCCAGTACTTC.

This clone has a handful of counts. The chain has TRBV7-9 and TRBJ2-5; D is ambiguous. The CDR3 totals 14 residues. Germline CDR1 is SEHNR and CDR2 is FQNEAQ (reference sequence). The germline V and J ends were trimmed by 0 bases and 5 bases, with 10 bases remaining between them. The CDR3 nucleotides read TGTGCCAGCAGCTTAGCGTCATTGCCGGAGACCCAGTACTTC. Translated: CASSLASLPETQYF.

This clone was counted a few times. The V gene is TRBV5-6, the J gene TRBJ1-1; D not certain. V gave up 6 bases and J gave up 7 bases, with 22 bases separating them. CDR1 SGHDT and CDR2 YYEEEE come from the germline V gene. The CDR3 contains 15 residues. The CDR3 reads CASTMTPSGADEAFF. The DNA of the CDR3 is TGTGCCAGCACCATGACGCCCTCTGGAGCCGATGAAGCTTTCTTT.